These 32 T cell receptor beta chains originate from one sample sequenced in a study of T cell responses to AZD1222 COVID-19 vaccine. Assay: immunoSEQ multiplex PCR; the TCRdb copy retains only in-frame clones and omits some. In the table there are roughly 150,000 clones, roughly 90% of which are singletons. The material sequenced was peripheral blood, taken 28 days after the second AZD1222 dose. All receptors come from an adult who received the AZD1222 COVID-19 vaccine.

The genes are TRBV5-1 and TRBJ1-2, with TRBD1 matching over 12 bases. The CDR3 is made up of 13 amino acids. Trimming took 5 bases from V and 13 from J; bases not matched to a gene: 9. Germline CDR1 is SGHRS and CDR2 is YFSETQ. As DNA, the CDR3 is TGCGCCAGCAGTTCGGGACAGGGGGCGCCTAGCACCTTC. Its translation: CASSSGQGAPSTF.

V usage is TRBV27 and J usage is TRBJ1-4, with TRBD1 as a possible D gene (5 bases). Germline V gene sequence: CDR1 MNHEY, CDR2 SMNVEV (reference sequence). The ends were cut back, 3 bases at V and 3 bases at J, with 14 bases in the middle. The CDR3 consists of 16 residues. The CDR3 coding sequence is TGTGCCAGCAGTTTGAAGGCAGGGAGTGCTAATGAAAAACTGTTTTTT. It translates to CASSLKAGSANEKLFF.

The chain recombines TRBV30 with TRBJ2-3; the D is unclear. V gave up 3 bases and J gave up 0 bases, with 10 bases separating them. CDR1 and CDR2 (germline): GTSNPN, SVGIG (reference sequence). The CDR3 length is 14 residues. The CDR3 protein is CAWRAYSSTDTQYF. The CDR3 nucleotides read TGTGCCTGGAGGGCGTACTCTAGCACAGATACGCAGTATTTT.

The CDR3 here is CASSDPSDYEQYF. The CDR3 DNA reads as TGTGCCAGCAGCGACCCCTCAGATTACGAGCAGTACTTC. V and J are TRBV2 and TRBJ2-7, with no clear D. The V gene lost 6 bases and the J gene lost 4 bases, with 13 bases spanning the gap. This CDR3 is built from 13 residues. Germline CDR1 reads SNHLY; CDR2 reads FYNNEI.

This clone was seen just once. The V gene is TRBV15, the J gene TRBJ2-4; the D gene could be TRBD1 or TRBD2 (6 bases each). In germline, CDR1 is LNHNV, CDR2 YYDKDF (reference sequence). The CDR3 runs 16 residues. The V and J ends lost 8 bases and 5 bases respectively, with 22 bases between them. The CDR3 DNA reads as TGTGCCACCGCCCCCGAGGGAGCGAGGGGGGAAAACATTCAGTACTTC. It is translated as CATAPEGARGENIQYF.

The rearrangement joins TRBV18 to TRBJ2-7; D is perhaps TRBD1 (6 bases). The CDR3 contains 15 residues. Germline CDR1 reads KGHSH; CDR2 reads LQKENI. Trimming stripped 5 bases from V and 4 bases from J, with 18 bases between. The chain's CDR3 is CASSSPGPDSYEQYF. As DNA, the CDR3 is TGTGCCAGCTCATCTCCGGGGCCGGACAGTTACGAGCAGTACTTC.

This sequence joins TRBV5-4 and TRBJ1-1; no clear D. The ends were cut back, 2 bases at V and 4 bases at J, with 12 bases in the middle. Germline values: CDR1 SGHNT, CDR2 YYREEE (reference sequence). The CDR3 spans 14 residues. The CDR3 here is CASSFGGPGTEAFF. The CDR3 region has the DNA TGTGCCAGCAGCTTCGGAGGGCCGGGCACTGAAGCTTTCTTT. Combining the CDR3 with reference TRBV5-4 and TRBJ1-1 gives the whole variable domain ETGVTQSPTHLIKTRGQQVTLRCSSQSGHNTVSWYQQALGQGPQFIFQYYREEENGRGNFPPRFSGLQFPNYSSELNVNALELDDSALYLCASSFGGPGTEAFFGQGTRLTVV.

The chain carries TRBV5-1 and TRBJ1-4; 8 bases map to TRBD1. V shed 4 bases and J 7 bases; nucleotides not matched to a gene: 9. The CDR3 loop spans 15 amino acids. Germline assignment: CDR1 SGHRS and CDR2 YFSETQ. Here the CDR3 reads CASSTSGTGGEKLFF. CDR3 coding DNA: TGCGCCAGCAGCACTTCCGGGACAGGTGGTGAAAAACTGTTTTTT.

This chain joins TRBV7-6 and TRBJ1-3, with D unresolved. Between the trimmed V and J ends, which lost 6 bases and 4 bases, there was a span of 10 bases. In germline, CDR1 is SGHVS, CDR2 FNYEAQ. The CDR3 is 13 amino acids. The CDR3 loop reads CASRSTPGNTIYF. The CDR3 coding sequence is TGTGCCAGCAGATCCACACCCGGAAACACCATATATTTT.

The rearrangement uses TRBV21-1 and TRBJ1-2. TRBV21-1 is a documented pseudogene. CDR3 length equals 17 residues. This chain's CDR3 is CASSKTTLRGGGDGYTF. In nucleotides, the CDR3 is TGTGCCAGCAGCAAAACGACCCTTCGGGGGGGCGGGGATGGCTACACCTTC.

The genes are TRBV7-2 and TRBJ1-2; 9 bases map to TRBD1. CDR3 size: 14 residues. The germline CDR1 and CDR2 sequences are SGHTA and FQGNSA. V shed 5 bases, J shed 6 bases, and the junction held 7 bases outside the gene matches. The chain's CDR3 is CASSQGQGWDGYTF. In DNA form, the CDR3 reads TGTGCCAGCAGCCAGGGACAGGGATGGGATGGCTACACCTTC.

This clone was seen a handful of times. The chain joins TRBV28 to TRBJ2-7; D possibly corresponds to TRBD2 (5 bases). The germline V gene encodes CDR1 MDHEN and CDR2 SYDVKM. V was pared by 9 bases and J by 2 bases, with 14 bases between. The CDR3 sequence is 13 residues long. The CDR3 bases are TGTGCCAGTGGAGCTAGGGAGACCTACGAGCAGTACTTC. Residues: CASGARETYEQYF.

The chain employs TRBV12-5 and TRBJ2-1; D is uncertain. The CDR3 has 12 residues. V gave up 0 bases and J gave up 10 bases, with 7 bases separating them. In germline, CDR1 is LGHNT, CDR2 FRNRAP. The DNA of the CDR3 is TGTGCTAGTGGTTTGGTACACGGCGAGCAGTTCTTC. As protein: CASGLVHGEQFF.

The V gene is TRBV12-5, the J gene TRBJ2-2; D is undetermined. This CDR3 spans 13 amino acids. Trimming pared 1 base from V and 8 bases from J, leaving 8 bases between. Germline CDR1 LGHNT, CDR2 FRNRAP. This CDR3 is CASGLDDVGELFF. The CDR3 nucleotides read TGTGCTAGTGGTTTGGACGACGTGGGGGAGCTGTTTTTT.

The CDR3 DNA reads TGTGCCAGCAGTGCAAATTACCCGGGACAGGGTCAAGGCTACACCTTC. Translating gives CASSANYPGQGQGYTF. This rearrangement joins TRBV27 to TRBJ1-2; TRBD1 aligns across 9 bases. CDR3 length equals 16 residues. V lost 5 bases and J lost 8; bases outside the gene matches: 15. In germline, CDR1 is MNHEY, CDR2 SMNVEV (reference sequence).

This chain joins TRBV5-1 and TRBJ2-1; 9 nucleotides agree with TRBD2. The CDR3 runs 14 residues. Germline values: CDR1 SGHRS, CDR2 YFSETQ. With V trimmed by 2 bases and J by 10 bases, 7 bases remained unmatched. The CDR3 coding sequence is TGCGCCAGCAGCTTAAAACTAGCGGGCGGCGAGCAGTTCTTC. Protein product: CASSLKLAGGEQFF.

V gene TRBV6-1 combines with J gene TRBJ2-1; D is unclear. Germline V gives CDR1 MNHNS, CDR2 SASEGT. The CDR3 sequence is 14 residues long. V was pared by 1 base and J by 4 bases, with 8 bases between. The CDR3 DNA follows: TGTGCCAGCAGTGAAGTCGGGTATTACAATGAGCAGTTCTTC. Translating gives CASSEVGYYNEQFF.

The CDR3 nucleotides are TGTGCCAGCTCACGGACCGTTGTAGCCCCAATCAGCTCCTACAATGAGCAGTTCTTC. It translates to CASSRTVVAPISSYNEQFF. This chain joins TRBV18 and TRBJ2-1, with unresolved D. Germline V lookup: CDR1 KGHSH, CDR2 LQKENI. Between the trimmed V and J ends, which lost 4 bases and 0 bases, there was a span of 22 bases. CDR3 length: 19 residues. Supplemented by reference TRBV18 and TRBJ2-1, the full variable domain reads NAGVMQNPRHLVRRRGQEARLRCSPMKGHSHVYWYRQLPEEGLKFMVYLQKENIIDESGMPKERFSAEFPKEGPSILRIQQVVRGDSAAYFCASSRTVVAPISSYNEQFFGPGTRLTVL.

J is TRBJ1-2 and V is TRBV18; D is undetermined. This CDR3 is 14 amino acids long. Germline V lookup: CDR1 KGHSH, CDR2 LQKENI. Deletions cut 2 bases from V and 1 base from J, with 8 bases between. The CDR3 spells CASSPSLGNYGYTF. The CDR3 DNA reads as TGTGCCAGCTCACCATCGCTGGGTAACTATGGCTACACCTTC.

The chain carries TRBV6-5 and TRBJ1-1; 8 bases are shared with TRBD1. V shed 6 bases, J shed 4 bases, and the junction held 7 bases outside the gene matches. The CDR3 contains 14 residues. Looked up from germline, CDR1 is MNHEY and CDR2 is SVGAGI. The CDR3 DNA reads TGTGCCAGCAGCCGAACAGGGGGGACCACTGAAGCTTTCTTT. This codes for CASSRTGGTTEAFF.

As for this clone: Other DNA sequences within the sample encode an identical CDR3. This chain links TRBV5-1 with TRBJ1-1, with TRBD1 matching 7 bases. J was trimmed by 1 base and V by 3 bases; bases with no gene match: 3. The germline gives CDR1 SGHRS, CDR2 YFSETQ. This CDR3 is built from 14 residues. CDR3 sequence: CASSSGQPNTEAFF. Written as DNA, the CDR3 is TGCGCCAGCAGCTCGGGACAGCCGAACACTGAAGCTTTCTTT.

This chain links TRBV29-1 with TRBJ1-1, with a weak D call TRBD1 (6 bases). V was cut by 5 bases and J by 1 base, with 11 bases left in between. CDR1 and CDR2 (germline): SQVTM, ANQGSEA. The length of the CDR3 is 13 residues. In DNA, the CDR3 is TGCAGCGTTATTGGACAGCGGAACACTGAAGCTTTCTTT. Amino acid sequence: CSVIGQRNTEAFF. Full variable domain (missing parts from reference TRBV29-1 and TRBJ1-1): SAVISQKPSRDICQRGTSLTIQCQVDSQVTMMFWYRQQPGQSLTLIATANQGSEATYESGFVIDKFPISRPNLTFSTLTVSNMSPEDSSIYLCSVIGQRNTEAFFGQGTRLTVV.

The chain combines TRBV7-9 with TRBJ2-3; D possibly corresponds to TRBD1 (6 bases). The CDR3 has 16 residues. Germline-derived CDR1 and CDR2 are SEHNR and FQNEAQ (reference sequence). V was clipped by 5 bases and J by 2 bases, with 17 bases between them. CDR3 DNA sequence: TGTGCCAGCAGCGACAGGACAGTCGCTGACACAGATACGCAGTATTTT. Encoded protein: CASSDRTVADTDTQYF. The full variable domain, with the rest looked up from reference TRBV7-9 and TRBJ2-3, is DTGVSQNPRHKITKRGQNVTFRCDPISEHNRLYWYRQTLGQGPEFLTYFQNEAQLEKSRLLSDRFSAERPKGSFSTLEIQRTEQGDSAMYLCASSDRTVADTDTQYFGPGTRLTVL.

This chain links TRBV5-1 with TRBJ2-5; D not certain. V dropped 0 bases and J dropped 1 base, with 13 bases sitting between them. The length of the CDR3 is 16 residues. Germline loops: CDR1 SGHRS, CDR2 YFSETQ. Written as DNA, the CDR3 is TGCGCCAGCAGCTTGGCTCCGAAGCGAGTCCAAGAGACCCAGTACTTC. Amino acids: CASSLAPKRVQETQYF. The whole variable domain, filled in from reference TRBV5-1 and TRBJ2-5, reads KAGVTQTPRYLIKTRGQQVTLSCSPISGHRSVSWYQQTPGQGLQFLFEYFSETQRNKGNFPGRFSGRQFSNSRSEMNVSTLELGDSALYLCASSLAPKRVQETQYFGPGTRLLVL.

This clone has only one observation. This sequence joins TRBV30 and TRBJ1-6; 10 nucleotides agree with TRBD1. This CDR3 contains 13 residues. CDR1 is GTSNPN, CDR2 SVGIG, per germline (reference sequence). V shed 7 bases and J 7 bases; nucleotides not matched to a gene: 4. The CDR3 is CAYGGQGNSPLHF. CDR3 in DNA: TGTGCCTATGGGGGACAGGGGAATTCACCCCTCCACTTT.

This clone was recorded once. The chain carries TRBV7-9 and TRBJ1-3; D not certain. Trimming pared 3 bases from V and 4 bases from J, leaving 10 bases between. The germline V gene has CDR1 SEHNR and CDR2 FQNEAQ (reference sequence). There are 14 residues in the CDR3. The DNA for the CDR3 is TGTGCCAGCAGCTTGTTAGGTGTCGGAAACACCATATATTTT. Translating gives CASSLLGVGNTIYF. The full variable domain, in which reference TRBV7-9 and TRBJ1-3 provide the parts outside the CDR3, is DTGVSQNPRHKITKRGQNVTFRCDPISEHNRLYWYRQTLGQGPEFLTYFQNEAQLEKSRLLSDRFSAERPKGSFSTLEIQRTEQGDSAMYLCASSLLGVGNTIYFGEGSWLTVV.

CDR3 sequence reads: CSARANYGYTF. CDR3 DNA sequence: TGCAGTGCTAGAGCAAACTATGGCTACACCTTC. The gene calls are TRBV20-1 and TRBJ1-2; unclear D gene. The ends were cut back, 1 base at V and 2 bases at J, with 2 bases in the middle. The CDR3 totals 11 residues. Per germline, CDR1 DFQATT and CDR2 SNEGSKA (reference sequence).

The V call is TRBV20-1, the J call TRBJ1-3; D gene ambiguous. V lost 8 bases, J lost 4 bases, and 9 bases lay in between. This CDR3 has 11 residues. Per germline, CDR1 DFQATT and CDR2 SNEGSKA (reference sequence). The CDR3 DNA sequence: TGCAGTATCATGGAGGGAAACACCATATATTTT. Its protein is CSIMEGNTIYF.

This chain uses TRBV29-1 with TRBJ1-3; 7 nucleotides align to TRBD1. The germline CDR1 and CDR2 sequences are SQVTM and ANQGSEA. The CDR3 has 13 amino acids. J was trimmed by 2 bases and V by 4 bases; bases with no gene match: 2. CDR3 nucleotide sequence: TGCAGCGTTGTCCAGGGGGCTGGAAACACCATATATTTT. Residues: CSVVQGAGNTIYF.

The V call is TRBV6-6, the J call TRBJ2-2; perhaps TRBD2 as D (6 bases). In germline, CDR1 is MNHNY, CDR2 SVGAGI (reference sequence). Trimming stripped 0 bases from V and 4 bases from J, with 6 bases between. The CDR3 contains 14 residues. The CDR3 loop reads CASSYSGGTGELFF. The CDR3 nucleotides are TGTGCCAGCAGTTACTCCGGGGGCACCGGGGAGCTGTTTTTT.

The rearrangement joins TRBV5-1 to TRBJ2-1, with TRBD2 matching 10 bases. Trimming took 3 bases from V and 6 from J; bases not matched to a gene: 6. The CDR3 covers 15 residues. Germline V gives CDR1 SGHRS, CDR2 YFSETQ. CDR3 in DNA: TGCGCCAGCAGCTCCTCCGGGACTAGCGCCAATGAGCAGTTCTTC. Its translation: CASSSSGTSANEQFF.

This chain uses TRBV6-5 with TRBJ2-1; perhaps TRBD2 as D (5 bases). This CDR3 has 14 residues. Germline V gene sequence: CDR1 MNHEY, CDR2 SVGAGI. Trimming removed 7 bases from V and 6 bases from J, with 16 bases in between. CDR3 loop: CASTPGVVLNEQFF. For the CDR3, the DNA is TGTGCCAGCACTCCCGGGGTGGTACTCAATGAGCAGTTCTTC.